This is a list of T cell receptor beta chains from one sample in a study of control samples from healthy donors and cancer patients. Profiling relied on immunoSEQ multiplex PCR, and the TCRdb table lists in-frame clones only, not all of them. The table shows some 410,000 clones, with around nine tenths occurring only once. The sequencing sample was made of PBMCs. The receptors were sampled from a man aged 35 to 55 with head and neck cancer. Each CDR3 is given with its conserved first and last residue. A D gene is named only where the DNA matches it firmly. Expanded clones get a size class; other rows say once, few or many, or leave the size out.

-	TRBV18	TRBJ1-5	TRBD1	CASSPGGTEAYQPQHF	TGTGCCAGCTCACCAGGCGGGACAGAAGCTTATCAGCCCCAGCATTTT
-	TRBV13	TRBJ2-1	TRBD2	CASSAGRGSVSYNEQFF	TGTGCCAGCAGCGCGGGGCGGGGGTCTGTGTCCTACAATGAGCAGTTCTTC
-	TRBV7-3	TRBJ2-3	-	CASSPRPSPDTQYF	TGTGCCAGCAGCCCCCGACCTTCTCCAGATACGCAGTATTTT
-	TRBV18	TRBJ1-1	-	CASSADGGAFF	TGTGCCAGCTCGGCGGACGGAGGAGCTTTCTTT
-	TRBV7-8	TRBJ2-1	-	CASSLGQNNEQFF	TGTGCCAGCAGCTTAGGGCAGAACAATGAGCAGTTCTTC
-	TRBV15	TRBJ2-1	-	CATGRDRDANEQFF	TGTGCCACCGGCAGAGATCGGGACGCAAATGAGCAGTTCTTC
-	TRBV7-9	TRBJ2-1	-	CASSPQNREQFF	TGTGCCAGCAGCCCGCAGAATCGGGAGCAGTTCTTC
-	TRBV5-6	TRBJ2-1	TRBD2	CASSFIGREYNEQFF	TGTGCCAGCAGCTTTATCGGGAGGGAGTACAATGAGCAGTTCTTC
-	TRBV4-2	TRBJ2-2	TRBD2	CASSPPGLANTGELFF	TGTGCCAGCAGCCCGCCGGGACTAGCGAACACCGGGGAGCTGTTTTTT
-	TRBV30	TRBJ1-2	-	CAWSLDNSGYTF	TGTGCCTGGAGCCTGGATAACTCTGGCTACACCTTC
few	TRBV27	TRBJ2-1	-	CASRKGLRASSYNEQFF	TGTGCCAGCAGGAAGGGCCTTCGCGCAAGCTCCTACAATGAGCAGTTCTTC
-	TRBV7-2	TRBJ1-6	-	CASSLDRVGYNSPLHF	TGTGCCAGCAGCTTAGATAGGGTGGGATATAATTCACCCCTCCACTTT
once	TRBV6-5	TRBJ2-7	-	CASMLGAGSSYEQYF	TGTGCCAGCATGTTAGGGGCAGGCTCCTCCTACGAGCAGTACTTC
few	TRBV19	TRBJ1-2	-	CASSLGQSNYGYTF	TGTGCCAGTAGTTTAGGACAAAGTAACTATGGCTACACCTTC
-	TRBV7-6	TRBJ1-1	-	CASSTEGALRPNTEAFF	TGTGCCAGCAGCACAGAAGGGGCCCTTCGACCCAACACTGAAGCTTTCTTT
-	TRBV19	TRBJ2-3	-	CASSSVGITDTQYF	TGTGCCAGTAGTAGCGTCGGGATCACAGATACGCAGTATTTT
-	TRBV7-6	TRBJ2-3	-	CASSFQSDTQYF	TGTGCCAGCAGCTTTCAGTCAGATACGCAGTATTTT
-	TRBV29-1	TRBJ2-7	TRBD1	CSVYQGAREQYF	TGCAGCGTTTACCAGGGGGCGCGCGAGCAGTACTTC
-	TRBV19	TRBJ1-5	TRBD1	CASSIDQGAQPQHF	TGTGCCAGTAGTATTGATCAGGGGGCTCAGCCCCAGCATTTT
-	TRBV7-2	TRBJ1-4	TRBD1	CASSDRGGANEKLFF	TGTGCCAGCAGCGACAGGGGTGGGGCTAATGAAAAACTGTTTTTT
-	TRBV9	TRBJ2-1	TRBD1	CASSERGQNNEQFF	TGTGCCAGCAGCGAAAGGGGACAGAACAATGAGCAGTTCTTC
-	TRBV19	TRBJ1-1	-	CASTLTRGSTEAFF	TGTGCCAGTACCTTAACCAGGGGAAGTACTGAAGCTTTCTTT
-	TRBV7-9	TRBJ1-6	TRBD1	CASSPDRGLSPLHF	TGTGCCAGCAGCCCGGACAGGGGGCTTTCACCCCTCCACTTT
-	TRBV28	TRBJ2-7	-	CASSPDYEQYF	TGTGCCAGCAGTCCTGACTACGAGCAGTACTTC
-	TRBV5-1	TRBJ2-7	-	CASSLVRGFYEQYF	TGCGCCAGCAGCTTGGTAAGGGGGTTCTACGAGCAGTACTTC
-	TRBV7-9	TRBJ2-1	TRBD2	CASSPPTSGREQFF	TGTGCCAGCAGCCCCCCGACTAGCGGGCGTGAGCAGTTCTTC
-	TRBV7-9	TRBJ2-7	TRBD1	CASTGTGALYEQYF	TGTGCCAGCACCGGGACAGGGGCCCTTTACGAGCAGTACTTC
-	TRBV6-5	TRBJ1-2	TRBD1	CASSYRTGGDGYTF	TGTGCCAGCAGTTACCGGACAGGGGGTGATGGCTACACCTTC
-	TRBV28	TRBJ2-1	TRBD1	CASATGGIYNEQFF	TGTGCCAGCGCGACAGGGGGAATTTACAATGAGCAGTTCTTC
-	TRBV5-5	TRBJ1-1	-	CASSFGRGGTEAFF	TGTGCCAGCAGCTTCGGGAGGGGAGGCACTGAAGCTTTCTTT
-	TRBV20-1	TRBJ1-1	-	CSARYTEAFF	TGCAGTGCCCGGTACACTGAAGCTTTCTTT
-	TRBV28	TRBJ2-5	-	CAIQGDQETQYF	TGTGCCATCCAAGGGGATCAAGAGACCCAGTACTTC
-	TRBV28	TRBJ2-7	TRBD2	CASSNPRGGAYEQYF	TGTGCCAGCAGCAACCCGCGGGGGGGGGCCTACGAGCAGTACTTC
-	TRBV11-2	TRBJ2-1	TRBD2	CASAIPGLAPNEQFF	TGTGCCAGCGCCATTCCGGGACTAGCTCCAAATGAGCAGTTCTTC
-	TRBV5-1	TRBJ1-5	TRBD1	CASSSGQGGNQPQHF	TGCGCCAGCAGCTCCGGACAGGGTGGCAATCAGCCCCAGCATTTT